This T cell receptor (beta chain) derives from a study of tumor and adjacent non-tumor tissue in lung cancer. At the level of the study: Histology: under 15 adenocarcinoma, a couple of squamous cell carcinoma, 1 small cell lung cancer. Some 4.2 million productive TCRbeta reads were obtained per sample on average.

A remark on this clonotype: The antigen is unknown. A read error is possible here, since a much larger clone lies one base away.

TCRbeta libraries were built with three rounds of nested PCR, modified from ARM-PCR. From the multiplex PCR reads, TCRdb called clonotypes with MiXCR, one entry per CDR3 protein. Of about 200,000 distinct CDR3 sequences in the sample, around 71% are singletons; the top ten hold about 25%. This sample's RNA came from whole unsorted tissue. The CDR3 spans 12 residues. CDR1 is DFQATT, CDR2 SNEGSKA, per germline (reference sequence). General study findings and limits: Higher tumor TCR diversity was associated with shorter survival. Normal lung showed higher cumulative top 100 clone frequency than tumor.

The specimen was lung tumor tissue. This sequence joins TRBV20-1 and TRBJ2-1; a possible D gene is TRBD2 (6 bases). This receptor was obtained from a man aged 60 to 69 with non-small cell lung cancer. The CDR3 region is CSVRSREYEQFF. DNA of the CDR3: TGCAGTGTTAGATCCCGGGAGTATGAGCAGTTCTTC.